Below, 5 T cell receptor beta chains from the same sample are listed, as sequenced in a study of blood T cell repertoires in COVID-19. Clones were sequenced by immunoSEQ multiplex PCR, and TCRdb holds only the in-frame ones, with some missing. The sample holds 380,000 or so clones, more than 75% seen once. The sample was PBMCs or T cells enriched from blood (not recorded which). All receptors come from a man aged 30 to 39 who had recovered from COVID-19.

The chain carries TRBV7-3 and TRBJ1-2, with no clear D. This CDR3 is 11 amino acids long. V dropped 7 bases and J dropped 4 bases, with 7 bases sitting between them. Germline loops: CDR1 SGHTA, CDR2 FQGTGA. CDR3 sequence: CASKPGYGYTF. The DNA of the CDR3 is TGTGCCAGCAAGCCGGGCTATGGCTACACCTTC.

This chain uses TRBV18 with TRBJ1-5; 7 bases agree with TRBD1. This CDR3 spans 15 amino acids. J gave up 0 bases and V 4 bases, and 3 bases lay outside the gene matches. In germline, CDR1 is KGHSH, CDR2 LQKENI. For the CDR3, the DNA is TGTGCCAGCTCACTTCAGGGGGATAGCAATCAGCCCCAGCATTTT. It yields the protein CASSLQGDSNQPQHF.

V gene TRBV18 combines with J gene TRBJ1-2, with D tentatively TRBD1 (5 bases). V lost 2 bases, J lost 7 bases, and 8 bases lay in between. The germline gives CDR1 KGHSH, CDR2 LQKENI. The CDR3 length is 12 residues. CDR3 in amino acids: CASSPGAGGYTF. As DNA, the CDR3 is TGTGCCAGCTCACCAGGGGCCGGTGGCTACACCTTC.

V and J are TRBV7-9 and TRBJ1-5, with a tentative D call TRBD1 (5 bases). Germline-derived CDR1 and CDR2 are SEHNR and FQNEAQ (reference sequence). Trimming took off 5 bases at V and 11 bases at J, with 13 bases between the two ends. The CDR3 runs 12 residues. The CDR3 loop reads CASSRGNWAQHF. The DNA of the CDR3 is TGTGCCAGCAGCCGGGGGAATTGGGCCCAGCATTTT. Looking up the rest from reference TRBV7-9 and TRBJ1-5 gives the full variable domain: DTGVSQNPRHKITKRGQNVTFRCDPISEHNRLYWYRQTLGQGPEFLTYFQNEAQLEKSRLLSDRFSAERPKGSFSTLEIQRTEQGDSAMYLCASSRGNWAQHFGDGTRLSIL.

The CDR3 region is CASSQTGGRGNTIYF. The CDR3 DNA reads TGCGCCAGCAGCCAGACAGGGGGCCGAGGAAACACCATATATTTT. The genes are TRBV4-1 and TRBJ1-3, with 10 bases aligning to TRBD1. The V segment lost 3 bases and the J segment 4 bases; nucleotides outside the gene matches: 3. CDR1 and CDR2 (germline): MGHRA, YSYEKL. There are 15 residues in the CDR3.